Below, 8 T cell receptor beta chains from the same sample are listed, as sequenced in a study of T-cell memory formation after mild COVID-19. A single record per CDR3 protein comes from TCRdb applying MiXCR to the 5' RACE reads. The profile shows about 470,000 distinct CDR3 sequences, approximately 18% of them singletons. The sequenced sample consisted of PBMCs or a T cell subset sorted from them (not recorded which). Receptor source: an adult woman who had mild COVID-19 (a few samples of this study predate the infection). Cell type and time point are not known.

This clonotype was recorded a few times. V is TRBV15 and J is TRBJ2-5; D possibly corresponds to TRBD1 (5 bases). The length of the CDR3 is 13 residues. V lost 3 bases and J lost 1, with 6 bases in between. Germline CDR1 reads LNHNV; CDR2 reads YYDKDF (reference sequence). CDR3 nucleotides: TGTGCCACCAGCAGGGACACCCAAGAGACCCAGTACTTC. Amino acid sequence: CATSRDTQETQYF. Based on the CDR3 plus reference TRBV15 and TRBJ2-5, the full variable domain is DAMVIQNPRYQVTQFGKPVTLSCSQTLNHNVMYWYQQKSSQAPKLLFHYYDKDFNNEADTPDNFQSRRPNTSFCFLDIRSPGLGDTAMYLCATSRDTQETQYFGPGTRLLVL.

CDR3 sequence: CASSAVGSNTEAFF. As DNA, the CDR3 is TGTGCCAGCAGTGCGGTAGGGTCGAACACTGAAGCTTTCTTT. The V call is TRBV6-5, the J call TRBJ1-1; D is unresolved. Germline V gene sequence: CDR1 MNHEY, CDR2 SVGAGI. The V and J ends lost 5 bases and 1 base respectively, with 11 bases between them. The CDR3 extends over 14 amino acids.

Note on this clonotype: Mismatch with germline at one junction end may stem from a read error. The CDR3 bases are TGTGCCAGCAGCCCACCACCTGGACAGGTCCACTTC. It codes for CASSPPPGQVHF. The chain couples TRBV7-2 to TRBJ2-7; 7 bases match TRBD1. The CDR3 spans 12 residues. Germline V CDR1 and CDR2: SGHTA, FQGNSA.

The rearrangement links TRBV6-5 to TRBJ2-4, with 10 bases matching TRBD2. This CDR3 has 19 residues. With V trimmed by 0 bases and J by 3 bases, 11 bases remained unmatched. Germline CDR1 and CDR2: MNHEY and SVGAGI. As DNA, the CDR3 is TGTGCCAGCAGTTACTCATTAAGCGGGAGGGCCTTCGGCAAAAACATTCAGTACTTC. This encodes CASSYSLSGRAFGKNIQYF.

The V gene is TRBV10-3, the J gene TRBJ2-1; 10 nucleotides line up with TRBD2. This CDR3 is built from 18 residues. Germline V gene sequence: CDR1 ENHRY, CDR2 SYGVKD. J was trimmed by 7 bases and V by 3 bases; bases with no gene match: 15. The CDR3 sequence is CAISDPGIAGGNGNEQFF. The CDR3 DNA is TGTGCCATCAGTGATCCCGGAATAGCGGGAGGCAATGGTAATGAGCAGTTCTTC.

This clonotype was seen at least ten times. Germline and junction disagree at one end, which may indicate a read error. This chain's CDR3 is CASSLAGTGNYGYTF. CDR3 DNA sequence: TGTGCCAGCAGCTTGGCCGGGACAGGCAACTATGGCTACACCTTC. The chain links TRBV5-1 to TRBJ1-2; TRBD1 matches 8 bases. Germline V gives CDR1 SGHRS, CDR2 YFSETQ. This CDR3 spans 15 amino acids.

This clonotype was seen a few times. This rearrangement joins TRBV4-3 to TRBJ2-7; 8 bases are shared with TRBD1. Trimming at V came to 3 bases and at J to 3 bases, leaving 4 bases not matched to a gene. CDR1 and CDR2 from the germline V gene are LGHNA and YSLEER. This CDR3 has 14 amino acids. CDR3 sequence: CASSHRTGFYEQYF. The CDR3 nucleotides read TGCGCCAGCAGCCACAGGACAGGGTTCTACGAGCAGTACTTC.

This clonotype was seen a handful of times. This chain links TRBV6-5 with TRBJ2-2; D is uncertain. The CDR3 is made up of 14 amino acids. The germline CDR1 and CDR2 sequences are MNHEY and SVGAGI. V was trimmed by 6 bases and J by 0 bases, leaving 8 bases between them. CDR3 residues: CASSPFSNTGELFF. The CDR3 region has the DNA TGTGCCAGCAGCCCCTTCTCGAACACCGGGGAGCTGTTTTTT.